One sample yielded the 3 T cell receptor beta chains listed below, sequenced in a study of blood T cell repertoires in COVID-19. The table came from immunoSEQ multiplex PCR; TCRdb's copy has only in-frame clones and leaves some out. The repertoire holds roughly 67,000 clones, with roughly 80% as singletons. The specimen sequenced was peripheral blood. The receptors derive from a man in his forties or fifties with active COVID-19.

V gene TRBV7-2 combines with J gene TRBJ2-1, with TRBD1 matching 7 bases. The germline V gene has CDR1 SGHTA and CDR2 FQGNSA. The V segment lost 5 bases and the J segment 4 bases; nucleotides outside the gene matches: 5. The CDR3 is made up of 14 amino acids. CDR3 residues: CASSPGTEYNEQFF. CDR3 DNA sequence: TGTGCCAGCAGCCCCGGGACAGAATACAATGAGCAGTTCTTC.

The rearrangement uses TRBV12-3 or TRBV12-4 and TRBJ2-5; possible D gene TRBD2, 7 bases. V gave up 10 bases and J gave up 5 bases, with 17 bases separating them. The CDR3 totals 13 residues. CDR3 residues: CATARGAGETQYF. The CDR3 DNA follows: TGTGCCACCGCCCGGGGGGCCGGGGAGACCCAGTACTTC.

This clone was counted only a few times. CDR3 bases: TGTGCCAGCAGCCGGACTAGCGGGAGTGGGTACGAGCAGTACTTC. It yields the protein CASSRTSGSGYEQYF. The rearrangement links TRBV5-4 to TRBJ2-7, with 13 bases identical to TRBD2. From germline, CDR1 is SGHNT and CDR2 YYREEE (reference sequence). The ends lost 4 bases at V and 4 bases at J; junction bases unmatched: 5. This CDR3 has 15 amino acids.